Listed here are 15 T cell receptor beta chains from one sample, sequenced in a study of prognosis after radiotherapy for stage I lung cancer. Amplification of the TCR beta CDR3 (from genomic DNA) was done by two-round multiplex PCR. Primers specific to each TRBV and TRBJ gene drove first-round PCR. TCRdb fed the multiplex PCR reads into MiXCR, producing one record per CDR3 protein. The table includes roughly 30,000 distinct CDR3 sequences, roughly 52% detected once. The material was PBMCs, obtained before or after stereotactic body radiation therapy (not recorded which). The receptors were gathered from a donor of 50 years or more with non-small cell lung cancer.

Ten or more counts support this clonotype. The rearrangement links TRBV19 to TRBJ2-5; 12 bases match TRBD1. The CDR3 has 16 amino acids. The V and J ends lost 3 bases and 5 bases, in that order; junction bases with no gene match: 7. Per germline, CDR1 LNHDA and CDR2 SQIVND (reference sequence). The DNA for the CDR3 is TGTGCCAGTAGTATCGTGGGACAGGGGGCCGGGGAGACCCAGTACTTC. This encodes CASSIVGQGAGETQYF.

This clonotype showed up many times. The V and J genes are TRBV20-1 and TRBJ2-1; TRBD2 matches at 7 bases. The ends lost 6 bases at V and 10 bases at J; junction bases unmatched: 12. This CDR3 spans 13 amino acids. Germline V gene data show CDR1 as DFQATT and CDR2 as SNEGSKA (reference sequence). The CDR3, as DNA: TGCAGTGCACCCGGACTAGGCCCGCGCGAGCAGTTCTTC. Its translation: CSAPGLGPREQFF.

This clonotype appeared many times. CDR3 DNA: TGTGCCAGTAGTATTCAGGGACTCTCCCTAGTGACCGGGGAGCTGTTTTTT. Protein product: CASSIQGLSLVTGELFF. V usage is TRBV19 and J usage is TRBJ2-2; a weak D match, TRBD2 (6 bases). V dropped 3 bases and J dropped 5 bases, with 19 bases sitting between them. This CDR3 contains 17 residues. Germline V gives CDR1 LNHDA, CDR2 SQIVND (reference sequence).

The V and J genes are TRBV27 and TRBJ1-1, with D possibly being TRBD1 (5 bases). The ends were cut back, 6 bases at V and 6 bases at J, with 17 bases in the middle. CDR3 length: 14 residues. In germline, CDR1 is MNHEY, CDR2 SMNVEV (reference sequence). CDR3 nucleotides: TGTGCCAGCAGCGGTCATGGGATAGGGGCTGAAGCTTTCTTT. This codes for CASSGHGIGAEAFF.

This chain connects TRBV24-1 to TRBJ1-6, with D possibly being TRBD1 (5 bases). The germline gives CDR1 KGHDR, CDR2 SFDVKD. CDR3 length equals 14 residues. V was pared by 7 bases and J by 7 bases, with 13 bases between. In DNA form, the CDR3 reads TGTGCCACCAGCTCAGGGACCTTCAATTCACCCCTCCACTTT. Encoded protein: CATSSGTFNSPLHF.

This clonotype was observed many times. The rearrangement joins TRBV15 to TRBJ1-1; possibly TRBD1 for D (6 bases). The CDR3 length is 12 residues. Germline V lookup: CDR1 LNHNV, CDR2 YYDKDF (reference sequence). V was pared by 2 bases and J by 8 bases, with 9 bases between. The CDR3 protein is CATSRKGGEAFF. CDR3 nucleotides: TGTGCCACCAGCAGAAAGGGGGGAGAAGCTTTCTTT.

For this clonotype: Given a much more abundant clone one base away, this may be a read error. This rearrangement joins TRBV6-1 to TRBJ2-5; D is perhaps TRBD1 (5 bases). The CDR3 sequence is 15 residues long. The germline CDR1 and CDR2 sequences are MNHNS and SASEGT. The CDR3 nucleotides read TGTGCCAGCAGCCCTAGGACCCCAGGGTCAGAGACCCATTACTTC. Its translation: CASSPRTPGSETHYF.

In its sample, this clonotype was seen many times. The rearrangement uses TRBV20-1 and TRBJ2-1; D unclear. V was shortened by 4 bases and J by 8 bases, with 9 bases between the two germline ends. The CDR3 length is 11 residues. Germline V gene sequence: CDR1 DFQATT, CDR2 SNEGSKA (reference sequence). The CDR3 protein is CSAKVIDEQFF. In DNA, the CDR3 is TGCAGTGCTAAAGTCATCGATGAGCAGTTCTTC.

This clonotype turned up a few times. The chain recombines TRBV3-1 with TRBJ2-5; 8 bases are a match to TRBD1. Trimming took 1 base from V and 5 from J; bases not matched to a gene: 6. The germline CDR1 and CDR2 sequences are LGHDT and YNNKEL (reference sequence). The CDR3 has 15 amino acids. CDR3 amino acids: CASSQGAGGWETQYF. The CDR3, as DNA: TGTGCCAGCAGCCAAGGGGCAGGGGGCTGGGAGACCCAGTACTTC.

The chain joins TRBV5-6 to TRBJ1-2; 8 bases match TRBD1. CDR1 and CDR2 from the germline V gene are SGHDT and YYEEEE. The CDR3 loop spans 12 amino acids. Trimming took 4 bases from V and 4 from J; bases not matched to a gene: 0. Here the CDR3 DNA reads TGTGCCAGCAGCACAGGGGGCTATGGCTACACCTTC. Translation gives CASSTGGYGYTF.

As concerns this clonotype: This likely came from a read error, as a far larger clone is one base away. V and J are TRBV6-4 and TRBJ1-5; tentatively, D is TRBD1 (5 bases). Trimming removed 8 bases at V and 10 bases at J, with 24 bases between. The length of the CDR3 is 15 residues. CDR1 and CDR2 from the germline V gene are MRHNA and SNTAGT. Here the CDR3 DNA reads TGTGCCAGCGCCTCCCCCGAGGCAGGGCCCCATCCCCAGCATTTT. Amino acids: CASASPEAGPHPQHF.

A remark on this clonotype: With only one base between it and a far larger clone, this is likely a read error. The CDR3 sequence: CASNPVGDGLWNEQFF. The DNA of the CDR3 is TGTGCCAGCAACCCCGTAGGGGATGGCCTTTGGAATGAGCAGTTCTTC. The chain has TRBV6-2 or TRBV6-3 and TRBJ2-5; a weak D match, TRBD1 (5 bases). The J call is uncertain, as TRBJ2-1 better fits the DNA end. The germline V gene encodes CDR1 MNHEY and CDR2 SVGEGT. The CDR3 has 16 amino acids.

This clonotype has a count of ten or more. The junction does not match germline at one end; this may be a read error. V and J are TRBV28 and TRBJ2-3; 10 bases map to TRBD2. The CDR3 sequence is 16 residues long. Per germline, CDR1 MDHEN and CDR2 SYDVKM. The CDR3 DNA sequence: TGTGCCAGCAGTGGGGGACTAGCGCGCAGCACAGGTACGCAGTATTTT. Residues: CASSGGLARSTGTQYF.

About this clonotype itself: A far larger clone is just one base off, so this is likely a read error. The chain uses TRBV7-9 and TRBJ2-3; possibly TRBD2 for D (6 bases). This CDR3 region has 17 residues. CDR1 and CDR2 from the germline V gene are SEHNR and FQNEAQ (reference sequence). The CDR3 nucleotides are TGTGCCAGCAGCTTAAGGGGTAGCGGCGGTTCCACATATACGCAGTATTTT. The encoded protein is CASSLRGSGGSTYTQYF.

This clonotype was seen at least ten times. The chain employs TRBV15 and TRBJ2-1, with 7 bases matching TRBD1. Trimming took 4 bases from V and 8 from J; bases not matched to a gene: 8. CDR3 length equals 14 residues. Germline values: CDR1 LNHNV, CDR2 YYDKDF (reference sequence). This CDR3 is CATSTRQGEDEQFF. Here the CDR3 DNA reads TGTGCCACCAGCACCCGACAGGGTGAGGATGAGCAGTTCTTC.